This T cell receptor beta chain was captured in a study of chemoradiotherapy in HPV16-positive cancers. Repertoires were sampled repeatedly during chemoradiotherapy. The assay was immunoSEQ multiplex PCR, and TCRdb's table has in-frame clones only and misses some. This table has some 10,000 clones, approximately 90% appearing once. Details on this clone: The antigen remains undetermined.

Study-wide points: Candidate HPV-specific clones and E7-related TCR motifs grew in tumor during treatment.

CDR1 is GTSNPN, CDR2 SVGIG, per germline (reference sequence). The ends were cut back, 2 bases at V and 2 bases at J, with 6 bases in the middle. The CDR3 spans 12 residues. This clonotype originated in a human donor with HPV-associated anogenital cancer. The chain couples TRBV30 to TRBJ1-2, with D hard to call. Sequences were derived from blood, sampled from a patient who underwent chemoradiotherapy. In nucleotides, the CDR3 is TGTGCCTGGAGTAAGGTCAACTATGGCTACACCTTC. It yields the protein CAWSKVNYGYTF.